The 27 T cell receptor beta chains in this list originate from one sample, sequenced in a study of blood T cell repertoires in COVID-19. The table came from immunoSEQ multiplex PCR; TCRdb's copy has only in-frame clones and leaves some out. The sample shows approximately 110,000 clones, approximately 90% of them seen only once. The material sequenced was peripheral blood. The receptor set was obtained from a man aged 50-60 years with COVID-19, enrolled during active disease.

J is TRBJ1-2 and V is TRBV5-1; the D is unclear. The germline CDR1 and CDR2 sequences are SGHRS and YFSETQ. The CDR3 covers 13 residues. V was shortened by 1 base and J by 5 bases, with 9 bases between the two germline ends. CDR3 sequence (DNA): TGCGCCAGCAGCTTGTCGCAGGATTATGGCTACACCTTC. This sequence encodes CASSLSQDYGYTF.

This rearrangement joins TRBV18 to TRBJ2-5; D may be TRBD1 (5 bases). CDR1 KGHSH and CDR2 LQKENI come from the germline V gene. The CDR3 has 14 amino acids. Trimming removed 3 bases at V and 5 bases at J, with 13 bases between. As DNA, the CDR3 is TGTGCCAGCTCACCCCGCAGGGTGGGGGAGACCCAGTACTTC. Protein product: CASSPRRVGETQYF.

This chain links TRBV28 with TRBJ2-1; TRBD2 agrees at 10 bases. The length of the CDR3 is 13 residues. V was clipped by 6 bases and J by 10 bases; unmatched bases: 6. Per the germline V gene, CDR1 is MDHEN and CDR2 is SYDVKM. The CDR3 DNA is TGTGCCAGCAGCCCGGGACTAGCGAACGAGCAGTTCTTC. This encodes CASSPGLANEQFF.

The chain recombines TRBV28 with TRBJ1-5; D is unclear. The CDR3 is 12 amino acids. Deletions cut 4 bases from V and 5 bases from J, with 6 bases between. In germline, CDR1 is MDHEN, CDR2 SYDVKM. The CDR3 reads CASSSPDQPQHF. The CDR3 region has the DNA TGTGCCAGCAGTTCCCCTGATCAGCCCCAGCATTTT.

This sequence joins TRBV7-9 and TRBJ2-5, with D possibly matching TRBD1 (6 bases). Trimming took off 3 bases at V and 1 base at J, with 12 bases between the two ends. This CDR3 has 15 residues. In germline, CDR1 is SEHNR, CDR2 FQNEAQ (reference sequence). The CDR3 bases are TGTGCCAGCAGCTTGAACAGGGCCCCCCAAGAGACCCAGTACTTC. Translating gives CASSLNRAPQETQYF.

The chain uses TRBV19 and TRBJ1-2; D may be TRBD1 (6 bases). In germline, CDR1 is LNHDA, CDR2 SQIVND (reference sequence). V lost 4 bases, J lost 6 bases, and 12 bases lay in between. CDR3 length: 13 amino acids. The CDR3 bases are TGTGCCAGTAGTACCCCGAACAGGGATGGCTACACCTTC. It specifies CASSTPNRDGYTF. The full variable domain, in which reference TRBV19 and TRBJ1-2 provide the parts outside the CDR3, is DGGITQSPKYLFRKEGQNVTLSCEQNLNHDAMYWYRQDPGQGLRLIYYSQIVNDFQKGDIAEGYSVSREKKESFPLTVTSAQKNPTAFYLCASSTPNRDGYTFGSGTRLTVV.

This clone was observed a handful of times. The chain joins TRBV19 to TRBJ1-5; tentatively, D is TRBD1 (6 bases). Germline V lookup: CDR1 LNHDA, CDR2 SQIVND (reference sequence). V was shortened by 8 bases and J by 6 bases, with 14 bases between the two germline ends. The CDR3 length is 13 residues. CDR3 residues: CASGRQVRQPQHF. CDR3 nucleotides: TGTGCCAGTGGGCGACAGGTCCGTCAGCCCCAGCATTTT. Supplemented by reference TRBV19 and TRBJ1-5, the full variable domain reads DGGITQSPKYLFRKEGQNVTLSCEQNLNHDAMYWYRQDPGQGLRLIYYSQIVNDFQKGDIAEGYSVSREKKESFPLTVTSAQKNPTAFYLCASGRQVRQPQHFGDGTRLSIL.

The gene calls are TRBV28 and TRBJ1-6; TRBD1 matches at 7 bases. V shed 4 bases and J 4 bases; nucleotides not matched to a gene: 4. This CDR3 spans 15 amino acids. Germline-derived CDR1 and CDR2 are MDHEN and SYDVKM. Written as DNA, the CDR3 is TGTGCCAGCAGTTCCAGACAGGGTTATAATTCACCCCTCCACTTT. Its protein is CASSSRQGYNSPLHF.

This sequence joins TRBV6-2 or TRBV6-3 and TRBJ2-3; D is perhaps TRBD2 (5 bases). The CDR3 extends over 15 amino acids. V lost 4 bases and J lost 2, with 13 bases in between. Per germline, CDR1 MNHEY and CDR2 SVGEGT. CDR3 in amino acids: CASSSTDSPTDTQYF. The CDR3, as DNA: TGTGCCAGCAGTTCGACGGACTCACCCACAGATACGCAGTATTTT.

The V call is TRBV10-3, the J call TRBJ1-6, with D perhaps TRBD1 (6 bases). Germline CDR1 and CDR2: ENHRY and SYGVKD. Trimming cost V 4 bases and J 4 bases, with 14 bases left between them. CDR3 length: 16 amino acids. The CDR3 sequence is CAISAQGPSYNSPLHF. The CDR3 coding sequence is TGTGCCATCAGTGCCCAGGGGCCGAGTTATAATTCACCCCTCCACTTT.

The chain is built from TRBV19 and TRBJ2-7; TRBD2 matches 9 bases. The CDR3 is made up of 14 amino acids. With 3 bases clipped from V and 6 bases from J, the junction kept 6 bases outside the gene matches. Germline values: CDR1 LNHDA, CDR2 SQIVND (reference sequence). CDR3 in DNA: TGTGCCAGTAGTATGAAGGGACTAGCTGCCGAGCAGTACTTC. It translates to CASSMKGLAAEQYF.

The chain uses TRBV6-1 and TRBJ2-2; 10 positions agree with TRBD1. V was pared by 2 bases and J by 3 bases, with 3 bases of the junction left unmatched. CDR3 size: 16 residues. CDR1 is MNHNS, CDR2 SASEGT, per germline. In nucleotides, the CDR3 is TGTGCCAGCAGTGAATGGGGACAGGGGTACACCGGGGAGCTGTTTTTT. Translated: CASSEWGQGYTGELFF.

The J gene is TRBJ2-7, the V gene TRBV28; TRBD1 aligns across 7 bases. CDR3 length: 14 amino acids. The junction had 8 bases not matched to a gene; V was cut back by 4 bases and J by 5 bases. Germline lookup yields CDR1 MDHEN and CDR2 SYDVKM. DNA for the CDR3: TGTGCCAGCAGTTCCGGGACAGAACGCCACGAGCAGTACTTC. It codes for CASSSGTERHEQYF.

The chain employs TRBV5-1 and TRBJ2-1, with a possible D match to TRBD2 (6 bases). The CDR3 consists of 16 residues. The V end was cut by 0 bases, the J end by 1 base, with 11 bases between. Germline CDR1 is SGHRS and CDR2 is YFSETQ. The CDR3 nucleotides read TGCGCCAGCAGCTTGGCGGGCGGAGGGTCCTACAATGAGCAGTTCTTC. It translates to CASSLAGGGSYNEQFF. Full variable domain (outside the CDR3, taken from reference TRBV5-1 and TRBJ2-1): KAGVTQTPRYLIKTRGQQVTLSCSPISGHRSVSWYQQTPGQGLQFLFEYFSETQRNKGNFPGRFSGRQFSNSRSEMNVSTLELGDSALYLCASSLAGGGSYNEQFFGPGTRLTVL.

The chain combines TRBV11-2 with TRBJ2-3; D is ambiguous. V was trimmed by 3 bases and J by 0 bases, leaving 4 bases between them. CDR1 SGHAT and CDR2 FQNNGV come from the germline V gene. The CDR3 is 13 residues long. The CDR3 is CASSFSSTDTQYF. DNA of the CDR3: TGTGCCAGCAGCTTTTCTAGCACAGATACGCAGTATTTT.

The rearrangement links TRBV18 to TRBJ2-5; D call uncertain. Looked up from germline, CDR1 is KGHSH and CDR2 is LQKENI. V was shortened by 0 bases and J by 2 bases, with 4 bases between the two germline ends. This CDR3 is built from 13 residues. The DNA of the CDR3 is TGTGCCAGCTCACCACCAGCTCAAGAGACCCAGTACTTC. As protein: CASSPPAQETQYF. Supplemented by reference TRBV18 and TRBJ2-5, the full variable domain reads NAGVMQNPRHLVRRRGQEARLRCSPMKGHSHVYWYRQLPEEGLKFMVYLQKENIIDESGMPKERFSAEFPKEGPSILRIQQVVRGDSAAYFCASSPPAQETQYFGPGTRLLVL.

The chain couples TRBV9 to TRBJ2-5; TRBD1 might be the D (5 bases). The ends were cut back, 3 bases at V and 5 bases at J, with 11 bases in the middle. CDR1 is SGDLS and CDR2 is YYNGEE in the germline V gene. There are 13 residues in the CDR3. The chain's CDR3 is CASSAVGQETQYF. The CDR3 nucleotides read TGTGCCAGCAGCGCGGTGGGGCAGGAGACCCAGTACTTC.

This rearrangement joins TRBV7-9 to TRBJ2-5; the match to TRBD2 covers 9 bases. Losses at the gene ends were 3 bases for V and 4 bases for J; bases not matched to a gene: 6. Germline loops: CDR1 SEHNR, CDR2 FQNEAQ (reference sequence). The CDR3 is 15 residues long. This CDR3 is CASSFPSGVGETQYF. CDR3 DNA: TGTGCCAGCAGCTTCCCTAGCGGGGTCGGAGAGACCCAGTACTTC.

The chain recombines TRBV7-7 with TRBJ2-1; 10 positions match TRBD1. CDR1 and CDR2 (germline): SSHAT, FNYEAQ (reference sequence). The CDR3 runs to 15 residues. The V and J ends lost 3 bases and 6 bases, in that order; junction bases with no gene match: 5. DNA of the CDR3: TGTGCCAGCAGCTTGGGACAGGGGAGAAGCAATGAGCAGTTCTTC. This translates into CASSLGQGRSNEQFF. Filled out from reference TRBV7-7 and TRBJ2-1, the complete variable domain reads GAGVSQSPRYKVTKRGQDVTLRCDPISSHATLYWYQQALGQGPEFLTYFNYEAQPDKSGLPSDRFSAERPEGSISTLTIQRTEQRDSAMYRCASSLGQGRSNEQFFGPGTRLTVL.

The chain links TRBV15 to TRBJ1-4; tentatively, D is TRBD1 (6 bases). The length of the CDR3 is 15 residues. Germline CDR1 reads LNHNV; CDR2 reads YYDKDF (reference sequence). Trimming pared 4 bases from V and 3 bases from J, leaving 12 bases between. The CDR3 region is CATSKTRQANEKLFF. The CDR3 DNA reads TGTGCCACCAGCAAAACCAGACAGGCTAATGAAAAACTGTTTTTT. The whole variable domain, filled in from reference TRBV15 and TRBJ1-4, reads DAMVIQNPRYQVTQFGKPVTLSCSQTLNHNVMYWYQQKSSQAPKLLFHYYDKDFNNEADTPDNFQSRRPNTSFCFLDIRSPGLGDTAMYLCATSKTRQANEKLFFGSGTQLSVL.

This chain uses TRBV5-6 with TRBJ2-7, with D perhaps matching TRBD2 (5 bases). Trimming shortened V by 1 base and J by 9 bases, and 14 bases separated the two germline ends. This CDR3 contains 13 residues. Germline loops: CDR1 SGHDT, CDR2 YYEEEE. CDR3 region: CASSLWQEVWQYF. The CDR3 DNA reads TGTGCCAGCAGCTTGTGGCAGGAGGTGTGGCAGTACTTC.

The chain couples TRBV10-3 to TRBJ2-5, with TRBD2 identical over 8 bases. There are 14 residues in the CDR3. Germline V gene sequence: CDR1 ENHRY, CDR2 SYGVKD. The ends lost 6 bases at V and 4 bases at J; junction bases unmatched: 7. CDR3 nucleotides: TGTGCCATCAGCGCAAGCGGGAGAGGAGAGACCCAGTACTTC. Translated, it gives CAISASGRGETQYF.

This chain connects TRBV5-1 to TRBJ2-1, with 9 bases matching TRBD2. V shed 2 bases and J 6 bases; nucleotides not matched to a gene: 6. The germline gives CDR1 SGHRS, CDR2 YFSETQ. This CDR3 has 15 amino acids. CDR3 DNA: TGCGCCAGCAGCTTCTTAGCGGGAGTTCGCAATGAGCAGTTCTTC. It translates to CASSFLAGVRNEQFF.

This rearrangement joins TRBV7-9 to TRBJ2-2, with D tentatively TRBD2 (6 bases). CDR3 length: 14 residues. The V gene's germline CDR1 is SEHNR and CDR2 FQNEAQ (reference sequence). Trimming removed 1 base from V and 6 bases from J, with 9 bases in between. The CDR3: CASSLEREAGELFF. In nucleotides, the CDR3 is TGTGCCAGCAGCTTAGAAAGGGAGGCCGGGGAGCTGTTTTTT.

V is TRBV28 and J is TRBJ1-6; D is possibly TRBD1 (5 bases). This CDR3 spans 13 amino acids. The germline V and J ends were trimmed by 1 base and 13 bases, with 11 bases remaining between them. Per germline, CDR1 MDHEN and CDR2 SYDVKM. CDR3 coding DNA: TGTGCCAGCAGTTTATATGGGGGGGACCCCCTCCACTTT. This encodes CASSLYGGDPLHF.

The V and J genes are TRBV2 and TRBJ1-1; the D is unclear. Germline loops: CDR1 SNHLY, CDR2 FYNNEI. Trimming left V 7 bases short and J 8 bases short, with 14 bases between. This CDR3 is built from 12 residues. This CDR3 is CASKYGGLEAFF. Here the CDR3 DNA reads TGTGCCAGCAAGTACGGAGGTCTGGAAGCTTTCTTT. Using reference TRBV2 and TRBJ1-1 for the parts outside the CDR3, the full variable domain is EPEVTQTPSHQVTQMGQEVILRCVPISNHLYFYWYRQILGQKVEFLVSFYNNEISEKSEIFDDQFSVERPDGSNFTLKIRSTKLEDSAMYFCASKYGGLEAFFGQGTRLTVV.

J is TRBJ2-1 and V is TRBV15, with D possibly being TRBD2 (6 bases). CDR3 length: 12 amino acids. The germline V gene has CDR1 LNHNV and CDR2 YYDKDF (reference sequence). The V end was cut by 1 base, the J end by 10 bases, with 8 bases between. CDR3 sequence: CATSRGGREQFF. The CDR3 region has the DNA TGTGCCACCAGCAGAGGGGGGAGGGAGCAGTTCTTC.